This paragraph reports one T cell receptor (beta chain). What it recognizes is unknown. Clones were sequenced by immunoSEQ multiplex PCR, and TCRdb holds only the in-frame ones, with some missing. The profile shows under 35,000 clones, roughly 88% of them singletons. The CDR3 sequence is 14 residues long. The V end was cut by 5 bases, the J end by 2 bases, with 13 bases between. CDR1 and CDR2 (germline): SEHNR, FQNEAQ (reference sequence). The sample is drawn from a study of chemoradiotherapy in HPV16-positive cancers. Study background: Functional T-cell assays on two HPV16-positive patients' cells defined candidate HPV-specific clones and common TCR motifs. Study-level findings and limits: HPV-specific T cells were functionally defined from only a couple of HPV16-positive patients. Non-HPV-specific T cells did not expand in tumors during treatment, whereas candidate HPV-specific clones and E7-related motifs did.

The receptor was derived from a human donor with HPV-associated anogenital cancer. The specimen was blood, collected from a patient who underwent chemoradiotherapy. The chain carries TRBV7-9 and TRBJ2-7; weak D call: TRBD2 (6 bases). CDR3 nucleotide sequence: TGTGCCAGCAGCCCCGGGACTGCGACCTACGAGCAGTACTTC. This codes for CASSPGTATYEQYF.